This TCR beta chain is from a study of shared clonotypes between healthy human individuals (dated by TCRdb to 2020 to 2022). The study in broad terms: The cohort included a few men and a couple of women between 18 and 49 years of age. Between about 0.8 and 9.5 billion PBMCs per donor were obtained by leukapheresis. To increase sequencing depth and limit assay-specific biases, different laboratories used diverse techniques to prepare libraries and sequence TCR repertoires. The study deeply sequenced blood TCR repertoires of several healthy adults to estimate repertoire size and the extent of clonotype sharing between individuals.

Healthy HIV-negative adults with no recently reported acute infections or vaccinations were included as donors. Every donor was a Caucasian adult residing in Nashville, Tennessee, USA. For unsorted samples, 85 million to 100 million PBMCs were counted, and genomic DNA was extracted using the QIAamp DNA Blood Mini kit. Blood was collected by leukapheresis, and PBMCs were isolated by Ficoll-Histopaque density gradient centrifugation and then cryopreserved in liquid nitrogen vapor phase. About this clone: The antigen this receptor binds is unknown. The sample holds no much larger clone one base away, and base qualities are not on file.

Using the deep immunoSEQ assay, TCR CDR3 regions were amplified from genomic DNA by multiplex PCR. For each cell subset, the extracted genomic DNA was distributed evenly across all wells of several immunoSEQ 96-well plates, and each plate served as one replicate. For unsorted PBMC, about 300 ng genomic DNA, equal to about 29,000 T cell genomes, was loaded into each replicate PCR. Ten immunoSEQ deep assay plates were used to sequence the unsorted PBMC genomic DNA. Purified libraries were quantified with a Qubit 3.0 fluorometer, sized on a Bioanalyzer 2100, and re-quantified with the KAPA Library Quantification kit. Each immunoSEQ 96-well plate was sequenced on its own single-read 150-cycle Illumina NextSeq 550 flow cell. The authors' pipeline ran thus. The immunoSEQ output contained only junctional sequences without quality scores, so filtering could not match that applied to full-length reads. Sequences were annotated with PyIR, a Python wrapper for IgBLAST v1.9, and V/J genes and CDR3 were assigned using IMGT germline references. Reads were filtered out if the reads had weak V/J assignments (E-value above 1e-6), no CDR3, stop codons, out-of-frame junctions, or ambiguous translated residues. A V3J clonotype was defined by an identical inferred V gene, J gene, and CDR3 amino acid sequence. To compute the percentage overlap between repertoires, the number of shared unique clonotypes was divided by the size of the smaller repertoire. RTK rarefaction, the Chao1 estimator, and Recon v2.1 estimates of unobserved clonotypes were used to assess repertoire richness. Entries here come from immuneACCESS through TCRdb and include only in-frame sequences with V and J called. Some clones fail to appear in such tables; in the studies checked, an unresolved V gene covers under half of the shortfall, and the cause of the remainder is unknown. The V and J calls and clone size were taken over from that table, and D and trimming were inferred from the DNA. The sample yields about half a million clones; 79% were counted once. In total, the top ten clones hold roughly 13% of the sample.

Reading from cysteine to phenylalanine, the CDR3 counts 16 amino acids. The sequence is cut down to CDR3 DNA, 48 bases in frame from base 1. The germline V gene (reference sequence) specifies SEHNR as CDR1 and FQNEAQ as CDR2. V loses 3 bases, J loses 0 bases, and the germline ends lie 9 bases apart. General study outcomes and caveats: Sampling was limited to blood, and TCR repertoires in tissue likely differ from TCR repertoires in blood. Based on pairwise subsampling, the degree of clonotype sharing among donors was expected to be affected by sequencing depth. Because the study included only a small number of donors, the genetic and exposure-history diversity represented was limited.

Input material: PBMCs. The origin of this receptor is a woman in her 40s in good health. Some clones in this sample may be carry-over from other donors' samples. The rearranged segments are TRBV7-9 and TRBJ2-6; the D gene assignment is ambiguous. The CDR3 corresponds to CASSFLRSSGANVLTF. The DNA is TGTGCCAGCAGCTTCCTTCGGAGCTCTGGGGCCAACGTCCTGACTTTC.